A single sample is the source of the 30 T cell receptor beta chains below, sequenced in a study of blood T cells in healthy people across ages. Primed by a sample-barcoded 5' primer and a J-beta primer mix, a second PCR proceeded for about 6 to 11 cycles. TCRdb reprocessed the 5' RACE reads with MiXCR, giving one entry per CDR3 protein. The sample lists fewer than 700,000 distinct CDR3 sequences; more than 45% were seen once. The source material was blood. Receptors were obtained from a man older than 75 in good health.

This clonotype was seen a single time. The chain joins TRBV20-1 to TRBJ2-7; the D call may be TRBD1 or TRBD2 (6 bases each). Looked up from germline, CDR1 is DFQATT and CDR2 is SNEGSKA (reference sequence). Between the trimmed V and J ends, which lost 6 bases and 7 bases, there was a span of 22 bases. The CDR3 covers 14 residues. For the CDR3, the DNA is TGCAGTGCACCGAACAGGGAGGCGATCTTGGAGCAGTACTTC. Translating it yields CSAPNREAILEQYF.

CDR3: CATSRGLQGEADTQYF. The CDR3 DNA reads as TGTGCCACCAGCAGAGGCTTACAGGGAGAAGCAGATACGCAGTATTTT. The genes are TRBV15 and TRBJ2-3; maybe TRBD1 (6 bases). Germline V lookup: CDR1 LNHNV, CDR2 YYDKDF (reference sequence). The V and J ends lost 1 base and 4 bases respectively, with 15 bases between them. The CDR3 totals 16 residues.

The J gene is TRBJ1-1, the V gene TRBV20-1; 10 bases are shared with TRBD1. V dropped 6 bases and J dropped 1; count of bases not matched to a gene: 5. This CDR3 region has 14 residues. The germline CDR1 and CDR2 sequences are DFQATT and SNEGSKA (reference sequence). CDR3 region: CSARQGAANTEAFF. In DNA form, the CDR3 reads TGCAGTGCGCGACAGGGGGCCGCGAACACTGAAGCTTTCTTT.

A note on this clonotype: One end of the junction does not line up with germline, which may come from a read error. V is TRBV9 and J is TRBJ2-3, with 7 nucleotides matching TRBD2. The CDR3 is made up of 14 amino acids. The germline V gene encodes CDR1 SGDLS and CDR2 YYNGEE. DNA for the CDR3: TGTGCCGGCAGCGCCCGACTAGCCTCAGATACGCAGTATTTT. Amino acid sequence: CAGSARLASDTQYF.

V and J are TRBV7-2 and TRBJ2-7; 10 bases match TRBD2. Germline V gives CDR1 SGHTA, CDR2 FQGNSA. This CDR3 region has 14 residues. J was trimmed by 3 bases and V by 4 bases; bases with no gene match: 3. The CDR3 DNA reads as TGTGCCAGCAGCTCTAGCGGGGGCTACTACGAGCAGTACTTC. Translating gives CASSSSGGYYEQYF.

The CDR3 sequence is CASRRGSSTDTQYF. The CDR3 nucleotides are TGTGCCAGCAGGCGGGGCTCTAGCACAGATACGCAGTATTTT. J is TRBJ2-3 and V is TRBV7-2; D possibly corresponds to TRBD2 (6 bases). The length of the CDR3 is 14 residues. Looked up from germline, CDR1 is SGHTA and CDR2 is FQGNSA. Trimming pared 6 bases from V and 0 bases from J, leaving 10 bases between.

The chain uses TRBV4-3 and TRBJ1-4; a weak D match, TRBD1 (5 bases). Germline CDR1 LGHNA, CDR2 YSLEER. Trimming shortened V by 2 bases and J by 2 bases, and 15 bases separated the two germline ends. CDR3 length: 17 residues. The CDR3 region is CASSQQGKKSTNEKLFF. The CDR3 bases are TGCGCCAGCAGCCAACAGGGCAAAAAGAGTACTAATGAAAAACTGTTTTTT.

In the case of this clonotype: The germline gene is not matched at one end of the junction; a read error may be the cause. V usage is TRBV7-2 and J usage is TRBJ1-2; no firm D call. CDR3 length equals 16 residues. CDR1 SGHTA and CDR2 FQGNSA come from the germline V gene. DNA for the CDR3: TGTGCCGGCAGCTTAGAGTTTGTCCCGTCGGACTATGGCTACACCTTC. Translating gives CAGSLEFVPSDYGYTF.

CDR3 coding DNA: TGTGCCAGCAGTCCGACTGGGGAGTCTGAAGCTTTCTTT. Amino acid sequence: CASSPTGESEAFF. This sequence joins TRBV12-3 or TRBV12-4 and TRBJ1-1; unclear D gene. V lost 5 bases to trimming and J lost 6 bases, with 13 bases between them. This CDR3 has 13 residues.

This clonotype was seen a few times. The rearrangement joins TRBV7-8 to TRBJ2-5; weak D call: TRBD1 (5 bases). The V end was cut by 1 base, the J end by 9 bases, with 6 bases between. Germline CDR1 SGHVS, CDR2 FQNEAQ. The length of the CDR3 is 11 residues. CDR3 nucleotide sequence: TGTGCCAGCAGCTTAGTAGGGGCCCAGTACTTC. Protein product: CASSLVGAQYF.

This clonotype turned up a few times. The rearrangement uses TRBV11-1 and TRBJ2-3; D gene ambiguous. This CDR3 has 16 amino acids. The germline CDR1 and CDR2 sequences are SGHAT and FQDESV (reference sequence). The ends were cut back, 5 bases at V and 1 base at J, with 16 bases in the middle. CDR3 nucleotide sequence: TGTGCCAGCAGCCTCTTAGCCGTCCTCGGCACAGATACGCAGTATTTT. It yields the protein CASSLLAVLGTDTQYF.

V and J are TRBV20-1 and TRBJ1-5; D gene ambiguous. The V and J ends lost 5 bases and 0 bases respectively, with 11 bases between them. Germline CDR1 is DFQATT and CDR2 is SNEGSKA (reference sequence). The CDR3 contains 14 residues. CDR3 DNA: TGCAGTGCTGGAGGTTGGTCTAGCAATCAGCCCCAGCATTTT. This codes for CSAGGWSSNQPQHF.

This chain joins TRBV5-1 and TRBJ1-1; 10 bases align to TRBD1. V shed 3 bases and J 3 bases; nucleotides not matched to a gene: 5. Germline V gene data show CDR1 as SGHRS and CDR2 as YFSETQ. The CDR3 is 15 amino acids. CDR3: CASSSYGTGDTEAFF. In nucleotides, the CDR3 is TGCGCCAGCAGCTCCTACGGGACAGGGGACACTGAAGCTTTCTTT.

This clonotype has a count of ten or more. The J gene is TRBJ1-5, the V gene TRBV6-5, with unresolved D. The CDR3 is 13 residues long. Germline CDR1 is MNHEY and CDR2 is SVGAGI. The germline V and J ends were trimmed by 8 bases and 11 bases, with 19 bases remaining between them. Written as DNA, the CDR3 is TGTGCCAGCTCACTCGGGGTATTAGCGGCCCAGCATTTT. This translates into CASSLGVLAAQHF.

The rearrangement links TRBV29-1 to TRBJ2-7; possible D gene TRBD1, 6 bases. The CDR3 extends over 12 amino acids. Germline V gives CDR1 SQVTM, CDR2 ANQGSEA. Between the trimmed V and J ends, which lost 4 bases and 3 bases, there was a span of 10 bases. The CDR3 DNA is TGCAGCGTTGGGACAGCTCACTACGAGCAGTACTTC. It yields the protein CSVGTAHYEQYF.

The rearrangement uses TRBV6-6 and TRBJ1-5; D possibly corresponds to TRBD1 (5 bases). CDR1 and CDR2 (germline): MNHNY, SVGAGI (reference sequence). The length of the CDR3 is 13 residues. V lost 8 bases, J lost 7 bases, and 15 bases lay in between. The CDR3 region is CASHSGLGQPQHF. The CDR3 bases are TGTGCCAGCCATTCAGGGCTCGGCCAGCCCCAGCATTTT.

This chain links TRBV28 with TRBJ2-3, with D perhaps matching TRBD2 (5 bases). CDR3 length equals 14 residues. With 4 bases removed from V and 0 bases from J, the gap between germline ends came to 8 bases. Germline-derived CDR1 and CDR2 are MDHEN and SYDVKM. The CDR3 spells CASSSPGSTDTQYF. The DNA for the CDR3 is TGTGCCAGCAGTTCCCCGGGAAGCACAGATACGCAGTATTTT.

In its sample, this clonotype was seen a few times. The V and J genes are TRBV9 and TRBJ2-1; 10 nucleotides line up with TRBD2. The DNA matches TRBJ2-7 better at its end, which makes the J call doubtful. The length of the CDR3 is 16 residues. Germline CDR1 SGDLS, CDR2 YYNGEE. This CDR3 is CASSVDVGLAINEQYF. The CDR3 coding sequence is TGTGCCAGCAGCGTAGACGTGGGACTAGCGATCAATGAGCAGTACTTC.

The CDR3 here is CASSFSPDSRTSYEQYF. DNA for the CDR3: TGTGCCAGCAGTTTTTCCCCCGACTCCCGGACGTCCTACGAGCAGTACTTC. This chain uses TRBV27 with TRBJ2-7; D gene uncertain. Trimming stripped 3 bases from V and 1 base from J, with 19 bases between. This CDR3 is 17 amino acids long. CDR1 and CDR2 (germline): MNHEY, SMNVEV (reference sequence).

This clonotype turned up a few times. The chain recombines TRBV20-1 with TRBJ2-3; D ambiguous. Trimming pared 3 bases from V and 4 bases from J, leaving 8 bases between. Germline assignment: CDR1 DFQATT and CDR2 SNEGSKA (reference sequence). The CDR3 runs 12 residues. The DNA for the CDR3 is TGCAGTGCTAGGGTTTGGGCAGATACGCAGTATTTT. As protein: CSARVWADTQYF.

The chain links TRBV5-1 to TRBJ1-6; D ambiguous. The CDR3 covers 14 residues. Trimming stripped 1 base from V and 6 bases from J, with 8 bases between. Germline CDR1 SGHRS, CDR2 YFSETQ. The CDR3 region is CASSLTQVNSPLHF. The DNA of the CDR3 is TGCGCCAGCAGCTTGACCCAAGTTAATTCACCCCTCCACTTT.

Only one count was recorded for this clonotype. The CDR3 here is CASRIAGQTTGELFF. The CDR3, as DNA: TGTGCCAGCAGAATAGCGGGACAGACGACCGGGGAGCTGTTTTTT. This chain joins TRBV7-9 and TRBJ2-2; the D gene is possibly TRBD2 (8 bases). CDR1 and CDR2 (germline): SEHNR, FQNEAQ (reference sequence). The CDR3 totals 15 residues. V was cut by 6 bases and J by 5 bases, with 16 bases left in between. Using reference TRBV7-9 and TRBJ2-2 for the parts outside the CDR3, the full variable domain is DTGVSQNPRHKITKRGQNVTFRCDPISEHNRLYWYRQTLGQGPEFLTYFQNEAQLEKSRLLSDRFSAERPKGSFSTLEIQRTEQGDSAMYLCASRIAGQTTGELFFGEGSRLTVL.

The chain carries TRBV20-1 and TRBJ1-1; D is uncertain. Trimming removed 3 bases from V and 3 bases from J, with 14 bases in between. Per germline, CDR1 DFQATT and CDR2 SNEGSKA (reference sequence). CDR3 length: 14 residues. CDR3 in amino acids: CSASGRARDTEAFF. CDR3 nucleotide sequence: TGCAGTGCTAGTGGGCGGGCGAGGGACACTGAAGCTTTCTTT.

The chain has TRBV29-1 and TRBJ1-2; D remains ambiguous. The CDR3 has 12 residues. The V gene's germline CDR1 is SQVTM and CDR2 ANQGSEA. The germline V and J ends were trimmed by 7 bases and 2 bases, with 11 bases remaining between them. The CDR3 DNA reads as TGCAGCGCCGGATCGAGCAACTATGGCTACACCTTC. It is translated as CSAGSSNYGYTF.

This clonotype has only a few counts. The chain employs TRBV7-2 and TRBJ2-1; either TRBD1 or TRBD2 may fit D (5 bases each). V dropped 3 bases and J dropped 6 bases, with 15 bases sitting between them. The CDR3 runs to 15 residues. Germline CDR1 and CDR2: SGHTA and FQGNSA. The CDR3 nucleotides read TGTGCCAGCAGCTTCAATGGTGGGGGACGCAATGAGCAGTTCTTC. Its protein is CASSFNGGGRNEQFF.

This clonotype was seen only a few times. The rearrangement joins TRBV9 to TRBJ2-7; 9 positions agree with TRBD2. This CDR3 has 16 amino acids. The ends lost 2 bases at V and 2 bases at J; junction bases unmatched: 8. Germline CDR1 SGDLS, CDR2 YYNGEE. CDR3 in DNA: TGTGCCAGCAGCGTGACAAGCGGGGGGCCCCCCTACGAGCAGTACTTC. Translated: CASSVTSGGPPYEQYF.

The chain is built from TRBV7-9 and TRBJ2-1, with no clear D. The CDR3 is 18 residues long. CDR1 and CDR2 (germline): SEHNR, FQNEAQ (reference sequence). The ends were cut back, 0 bases at V and 0 bases at J, with 15 bases in the middle. CDR3 loop: CASSLATQSTNSYNEQFF. CDR3 in DNA: TGTGCCAGCAGCTTAGCGACCCAGTCCACAAACTCCTACAATGAGCAGTTCTTC.

A remark on this clonotype: The CDR3 does not end in the conserved phenylalanine or tryptophan, so this is likely a read error. The chain joins TRBV12-3 or TRBV12-4 to TRBJ2-3, with D possibly being TRBD2 (5 bases). This CDR3 is 13 amino acids long. The ends were cut back, 5 bases at V and 4 bases at J, with 10 bases in the middle. CDR3 nucleotides: TGTGCCAGCAGTAGAGGGTTGCCAGATACGCAGTATTCT. Translating it yields CASSRGLPDTQYS.

The chain combines TRBV7-9 with TRBJ2-7; D possibly uses TRBD1 or TRBD2 (5 bases each). CDR1 is SEHNR, CDR2 FQNEAQ, per germline (reference sequence). The CDR3 contains 15 residues. V was pared by 4 bases and J by 1 base, with 14 bases between. CDR3 sequence (DNA): TGTGCCAGCAGCTCCGGGGCCCGGGATTCCTACGAGCAGTACTTC. Its protein product is CASSSGARDSYEQYF.

The gene calls are TRBV2 and TRBJ2-3, with unresolved D. Trimming shortened V by 6 bases and J by 2 bases, and 18 bases separated the two germline ends. This CDR3 has 16 residues. Germline CDR1 and CDR2: SNHLY and FYNNEI. CDR3 nucleotides: TGTGCCAGCAGAACAAAGGCCGCGCGGAACACAGATACGCAGTATTTT. Its translation: CASRTKAARNTDTQYF.